This TCR beta chain emerged from a study of neurological immune-mediated disorders. This clonotype has more than one count but fewer than ten. Between the trimmed V and J ends, which lost 1 base and 7 bases, there was a span of 11 bases. The CDR3 covers 14 residues. Germline CDR1 and CDR2: DFQATT and SNEGSKA (reference sequence). cDNA synthesis was performed by 5'RACE with 10-nucleotide random UMIs. MiXCR, applied by TCRdb to the 5' RACE reads, yields one record per CDR3 protein. The repertoire consists of about 37,000 distinct CDR3 sequences, with roughly 10% occurring once and the leading ten covering 3.5% to 4%.

The sample taken for sequencing was CD4+ T cells from blood. The gene calls are TRBV20-1 and TRBJ1-6, with a weak D call TRBD1 (5 bases). The receptor's source is a woman between 25 and 40 years old with HTLV-1-associated myelopathy (HAM/TSP). The CDR3 coding sequence is TGCAGTGCTAGAGGAAGGGGCCTAAATTCACCCCTCCACTTT. Amino acid sequence: CSARGRGLNSPLHF.